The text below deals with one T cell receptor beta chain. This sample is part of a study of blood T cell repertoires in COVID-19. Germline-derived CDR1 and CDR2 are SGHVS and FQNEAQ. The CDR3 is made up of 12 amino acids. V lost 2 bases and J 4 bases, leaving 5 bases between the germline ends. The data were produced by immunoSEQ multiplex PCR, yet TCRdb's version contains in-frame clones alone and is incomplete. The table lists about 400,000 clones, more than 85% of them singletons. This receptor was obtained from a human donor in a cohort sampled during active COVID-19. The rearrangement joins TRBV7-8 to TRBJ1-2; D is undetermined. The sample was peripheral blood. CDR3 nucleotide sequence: TGTGCCAGCAGCTTACTTTCCTATGGCTACACCTTC. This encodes CASSLLSYGYTF.